This T cell receptor (beta chain) was obtained from a study of cytomegalovirus exposure and HLA in healthy donors. V dropped 4 bases and J dropped 2 bases, with 13 bases sitting between them. The CDR3 is 15 residues long. Whole-study results and caveats: An analysis was carried out at a later point. It showed that HLA-associated TCR beta chains were more clonally expanded than equally common non-associated chains.

Regarding this clone: Its specificity is not known.

The study ran its PCR with 60 Vbeta and 13 Jbeta primers. Produced via immunoSEQ multiplex PCR; TCRdb's table is partial and in-frame only. Among about 160,000 clones listed, 82% were seen once. Sequenced sample: PBMCs. The gene calls are TRBV23-1 and TRBJ2-3; D is unresolved. TRBV23-1 is recorded as an ORF, its role being uncertain. The receptor's source is a man between 45 and 60 years old in good health and CMV-seropositive. The CDR3 DNA reads as TGCGCCAGCAGTCGCGGCAGTCGACCCACAGATACGCAGTATTTT. The encoded protein is CASSRGSRPTDTQYF.